This entry features one T cell receptor (beta chain) sequence. It has no known antigen specificity. Base quality data are lacking; no much larger clone is found one base away. This entry comes from a study of blood T cell repertoires in COVID-19 (TCRdb year 2020). Regarding the study in general: Samples from collaborators originated in the United States, Italy and Spain and spanned both the acute and convalescent phases of COVID-19. The prospective study material was composed of cDNA or gDNA derived from T cells, B-cell-depleted T cells, or PBMCs. Subjects who had been exposed to COVID-19, were actively infected with it, or had recovered from it provided the deeply sampled blood TCRbeta repertoires that made up the dataset. The repertoires were released in a freely available public database intended as a resource for research on the immune response to SARS-CoV-2. The samples were drawn from two sources: the first 160 participants of the ongoing ImmuneRACE study, and 1,000 to 1,500 subjects contributed by 6 global collaborators. The sample metadata nearly always contained a de-identified subject ID, COVID-19 status, age in years and sex. Where available, HLA class I and class II types were obtained from metadata supplied by the sample provider rather than from assay-based typing.

V is reduced by 8 bases and J by 5 bases, leaving a spacing of 12 bases between them. Sequences SNHLY (CDR1) and FYNNEI (CDR2) are obtained from the germline V gene. Including the terminal cysteine and phenylalanine, the CDR3 comprises 12 residues. This entry keeps only the CDR3 DNA: 36 bases, framed from base 1. The collaborating institutions used their own protocols to collect whole blood in K2EDTA tubes. For TCRbeta analysis, collaborators shipped samples in one of three forms: frozen whole blood, isolated PBMCs, or DNA extracted from either of those sample types. The paper's findings and limits, for the study overall: The amount of clinical and demographic metadata varied by source and participant and was provided uncurated.

The immunoSEQ Assay, a bias-controlled multiplex PCR, was used to amplify TCRbeta CDR3 regions from genomic DNA. The study's own analysis went as follows. Nucleated cell counts per sample were estimated from amplification of reference gene primers within the assay. To quantify the absolute abundance of each unique TCRbeta CDR3 rearrangement, sequence reads were collapsed and filtered. For each sample, productive Simpson clonality was calculated by taking the square root of Simpson's diversity index across productive rearrangements. This immuneACCESS table, as held by TCRdb, lists in-frame sequences with V and J called but not all clones. Of the missing ones, under half trace to an unresolved V gene in checked studies; the others have no known cause. V, J and clone size reflect that table, while D and trimming were determined from the DNA. The sample table contains 95,000 to 150,000 clones; only one count was recorded for approximately 90% of them. Together, the top ten hold 25% to 35% of the sample.

Sample: peripheral blood. The V and J segments used are TRBV2 and TRBJ1-2; D gene: possibly TRBD1, on 5 matching bases. This TCR was sampled from a man aged 65 to 79 with active or convalescent COVID-19. In nucleotides, the sequence is TGTGCCAGCGGGGCCAGGGCTTATGGCTACACCTTC. Its product reads: CASGARAYGYTF.